These 23 T cell receptor beta chains were sequenced from one sample in a study of T cell responses to AZD1222 COVID-19 vaccine. Produced via immunoSEQ multiplex PCR; TCRdb's table is partial and in-frame only. The data show some 95,000 clones, around 92% seen once. Sequencing was performed on peripheral blood, taken on day 0 of MenACWY control vaccination. Receptors were obtained from an adult in good health.

The chain carries TRBV19 and TRBJ1-6; 9 bases map to TRBD1. J gave up 8 bases and V 8 bases, and 7 bases lay outside the gene matches. Germline CDR1 LNHDA, CDR2 SQIVND (reference sequence). CDR3 size: 14 residues. The CDR3 loop is CASAPGQGYSPLHF. CDR3 coding DNA: TGTGCCAGTGCGCCGGGACAGGGCTATTCACCCCTCCACTTT.

V gene TRBV6-5 combines with J gene TRBJ1-1; D not certain. This CDR3 comprises 14 residues. Germline assignment: CDR1 MNHEY and CDR2 SVGAGI. V was shortened by 2 bases and J by 7 bases, with 14 bases between the two germline ends. The CDR3 spells CASSYDWEMGEAFF. DNA of the CDR3: TGTGCCAGCAGTTACGACTGGGAGATGGGTGAAGCTTTCTTT.

V usage is TRBV18 and J usage is TRBJ2-1; possible D gene TRBD1, 5 bases. Germline CDR1 reads KGHSH; CDR2 reads LQKENI. The CDR3 loop spans 16 amino acids. The V end was cut by 1 base, the J end by 4 bases, with 14 bases between. CDR3 residues: CASSPQRQGFYNEQFF. The DNA of the CDR3 is TGTGCCAGCTCACCACAACGTCAGGGCTTTTACAATGAGCAGTTCTTC.

This clone was picked up one time. The chain links TRBV13 to TRBJ2-3, with 8 nucleotides matching TRBD2. Trimming at V came to 1 base and at J to 4 bases, leaving 7 bases not matched to a gene. The CDR3 covers 16 residues. Germline V gene sequence: CDR1 PRHDT, CDR2 FYEKMQ (reference sequence). The CDR3 DNA follows: TGTGCCAGCAGCTTAGCCCCGGGACTAGTCGCAGATACGCAGTATTTT. This translates into CASSLAPGLVADTQYF.

V and J are TRBV4-1 and TRBJ2-2; D gene ambiguous. Trimming took off 0 bases at V and 16 bases at J, with 15 bases between the two ends. CDR1 MGHRA and CDR2 YSYEKL come from the germline V gene. The CDR3 is 13 residues long. CDR3 DNA: TGCGCCAGCAGCCAAGATCGGGCAGGCCCGACGTTTTTT. It codes for CASSQDRAGPTFF.

The chain couples TRBV6-5 to TRBJ1-2; 7 bases align to TRBD1. V dropped 5 bases and J dropped 4; count of bases not matched to a gene: 10. From germline, CDR1 is MNHEY and CDR2 SVGAGI. CDR3 length: 15 amino acids. The CDR3 region is CASSQVGQLPYGYTF. CDR3 in DNA: TGTGCCAGCAGTCAGGTGGGACAGTTACCCTATGGCTACACCTTC.

A few counts support this clone. The gene calls are TRBV6-2 or TRBV6-3 and TRBJ2-1, with TRBD2 matching 10 bases. V lost 2 bases and J lost 4; bases outside the gene matches: 17. The CDR3 is 20 amino acids. The germline V gene encodes CDR1 MNHEY and CDR2 SVGEGT. The CDR3 spells CASSYDEGSLAGAIYNEQFF. The CDR3 nucleotides are TGTGCCAGCAGTTACGACGAAGGGAGTCTAGCGGGGGCGATATACAATGAGCAGTTCTTC.

This sequence joins TRBV20-1 and TRBJ2-5, with 8 bases fitting TRBD1. CDR1 is DFQATT, CDR2 SNEGSKA, per germline (reference sequence). The CDR3 sequence is 13 residues long. Losses at the gene ends were 3 bases for V and 5 bases for J; bases not matched to a gene: 5. The CDR3: CSASGQGFETQYF. CDR3 DNA sequence: TGCAGTGCTAGTGGACAGGGCTTTGAGACCCAGTACTTC.

The chain joins TRBV6-1 to TRBJ2-5; no definite D call. This CDR3 has 13 residues. V lost 2 bases and J 2 bases, leaving 6 bases between the germline ends. Germline V gene sequence: CDR1 MNHNS, CDR2 SASEGT. The chain's CDR3 is CASSEQVQETQYF. The CDR3 DNA is TGTGCCAGCAGTGAACAGGTACAAGAGACCCAGTACTTC.

This clone has only a few counts. The J gene is TRBJ2-1, the V gene TRBV19, with 14 bases lining up with TRBD2. The CDR3 consists of 17 residues. Looked up from germline, CDR1 is LNHDA and CDR2 is SQIVND (reference sequence). V trimming: 1 base; J trimming: 3 bases; junction bases outside the gene matches: 2. The CDR3 nucleotides are TGTGCCAGTAGTATAGTTGGGACTAGCGGGGGCTACAATGAGCAGTTCTTC. Its protein is CASSIVGTSGGYNEQFF. The full variable domain, with the rest looked up from reference TRBV19 and TRBJ2-1, is DGGITQSPKYLFRKEGQNVTLSCEQNLNHDAMYWYRQDPGQGLRLIYYSQIVNDFQKGDIAEGYSVSREKKESFPLTVTSAQKNPTAFYLCASSIVGTSGGYNEQFFGPGTRLTVL.

This chain links TRBV5-6 with TRBJ1-5; 10 bases are a match to TRBD1. V lost 0 bases, J lost 7 bases, and 7 bases stayed unmatched. CDR3 length: 16 residues. Germline V gives CDR1 SGHDT, CDR2 YYEEEE. The CDR3 is CASSLGVTGGGQPQHF. The DNA of the CDR3 is TGTGCCAGCAGCTTGGGAGTGACAGGGGGCGGGCAGCCCCAGCATTTT.

This clone was detected a few times. The chain links TRBV6-2 or TRBV6-3 to TRBJ2-3; D may be TRBD1 or TRBD2 (6 bases each). The CDR3 runs 17 residues. V was cut by 6 bases and J by 2 bases, with 21 bases left in between. Germline-derived CDR1 and CDR2 are MNHEY and SVGEGT. CDR3 DNA sequence: TGTGCCAGCAGCCTGGGGGGCCTACTCCCCCACACAGATACGCAGTATTTT. Amino acid sequence: CASSLGGLLPHTDTQYF.

V usage is TRBV28 and J usage is TRBJ1-2, with D possibly being TRBD1 (5 bases). The V gene's germline CDR1 is MDHEN and CDR2 SYDVKM. Trimming took off 3 bases at V and 8 bases at J, with 22 bases between the two ends. The CDR3 is 16 amino acids. The CDR3 sequence: CASSLRFAGKGGGYTF. CDR3 nucleotides: TGTGCCAGCAGTTTGCGGTTCGCAGGGAAAGGTGGGGGCTACACCTTC.

The gene calls are TRBV9 and TRBJ1-6; tentative D call: TRBD1 (5 bases). V gave up 4 bases and J gave up 10 bases, with 12 bases separating them. Germline loops: CDR1 SGDLS, CDR2 YYNGEE. The CDR3 loop spans 13 amino acids. CDR3 coding DNA: TGTGCCAGCAGCCTTGACAGAGAATCACCCCTCCACTTT. It translates to CASSLDRESPLHF.

The chain employs TRBV19 and TRBJ2-5, with D perhaps matching TRBD2 (6 bases). Trimming removed 3 bases from V and 3 bases from J, with 8 bases in between. The CDR3 has 13 residues. The V gene's germline CDR1 is LNHDA and CDR2 SQIVND (reference sequence). In nucleotides, the CDR3 is TGTGCCAGTAGTATGGGGGGAAAAGAGACCCAGTACTTC. This encodes CASSMGGKETQYF.

The chain uses TRBV9 and TRBJ2-3, with D perhaps matching TRBD1 or TRBD2 (6 bases each). Deletions cut 0 bases from V and 2 bases from J, with 10 bases between. Per the germline V gene, CDR1 is SGDLS and CDR2 is YYNGEE. This CDR3 region has 15 residues. The CDR3 here is CASSVGGGLTDTQYF. In nucleotides, the CDR3 is TGTGCCAGCAGCGTAGGAGGGGGACTCACAGATACGCAGTATTTT.

The V call is TRBV9, the J call TRBJ2-2; possibly TRBD2 for D (5 bases). CDR3 length: 15 amino acids. Trimming removed 0 bases from V and 0 bases from J, with 6 bases in between. From germline, CDR1 is SGDLS and CDR2 YYNGEE. The CDR3 region is CASSVDGANTGELFF. The CDR3 DNA follows: TGTGCCAGCAGCGTAGACGGGGCGAACACCGGGGAGCTGTTTTTT.

This clone was found a few times. The chain couples TRBV14 to TRBJ2-7; a possible D gene is TRBD1 (6 bases). Trimming pared 6 bases from V and 7 bases from J, leaving 16 bases between. Germline V gene sequence: CDR1 SGHDN, CDR2 FVKESK. The CDR3 length is 13 residues. Here the CDR3 reads CASSSSGAREQYF. In nucleotides, the CDR3 is TGTGCCAGCAGTTCGTCAGGGGCGAGGGAGCAGTACTTC.

In this sample, this clone turned up once. The V call is TRBV3-1 (or the pseudogene TRBV3-2), the J call TRBJ1-2; no clear D gene. Between the trimmed V and J ends, which lost 0 bases and 0 bases, there was a span of 14 bases. CDR3 size: 17 residues. Germline V gives CDR1 LGHDT, CDR2 YNNKEL (reference sequence). The CDR3 here is CASSQEAFGIPNYGYTF. CDR3 DNA sequence: TGTGCCAGCAGCCAAGAAGCTTTCGGCATTCCTAACTATGGCTACACCTTC.

This rearrangement joins TRBV9 to TRBJ2-2; D tentatively reads TRBD1 or TRBD2 (6 bases each). The germline V gene has CDR1 SGDLS and CDR2 YYNGEE. With 0 bases removed from V and 4 bases from J, the gap between germline ends came to 13 bases. The CDR3 sequence is 16 residues long. CDR3 sequence reads: CASSVASGALTGELFF. CDR3 sequence (DNA): TGTGCCAGCAGCGTAGCTTCGGGGGCACTCACCGGGGAGCTGTTTTTT.

V usage is TRBV30 and J usage is TRBJ2-2, with 8 bases fitting TRBD2. Germline V gene data show CDR1 as GTSNPN and CDR2 as SVGIG (reference sequence). This CDR3 comprises 13 residues. After removal of 8 bases from V and 6 bases from J, the junction contained 8 bases not matched to a gene. CDR3 bases: TGTGCCCGAAGCGGGGGAGGTTCCGGGGAGCTGTTTTTT. Its translation is CARSGGGSGELFF.

The rearrangement uses TRBV7-3 and TRBJ2-5; 12 bases fit TRBD2. This CDR3 contains 17 residues. Germline assignment: CDR1 SGHTA and CDR2 FQGTGA. The trim removed 4 bases at V and 3 bases at J, leaving 9 bases unmatched. The CDR3 DNA sequence: TGTGCCAGCAGCTCGCTAGCGGGGGGGCAAATCGAAGAGACCCAGTACTTC. Encoded protein: CASSSLAGGQIEETQYF.

This clone was seen once. This rearrangement joins TRBV4-3 to TRBJ2-1; D is ambiguous. Trimming left V 4 bases short and J 2 bases short, with 15 bases between. CDR1 and CDR2 from the germline V gene are LGHNA and YSLEER. This CDR3 is built from 16 residues. CDR3 sequence: CASSRSWQETYNEQFF. CDR3 DNA sequence: TGCGCCAGCAGCCGCAGCTGGCAGGAGACCTACAATGAGCAGTTCTTC.